Each of the 15 T cell receptor beta chains below was sequenced from the same sample in a study of T cells in localized non-small cell lung cancer. Profiling relied on immunoSEQ multiplex PCR, and the TCRdb table lists in-frame clones only, not all of them. The table records under 35,000 clones, 80% of them present only once. Sample: peripheral blood, taken before any cancer treatment. Every receptor here comes from a male donor older than 55 with stage III squamous cell lung carcinoma.

V and J are TRBV28 and TRBJ2-3; TRBD2 agrees at 9 bases. The germline V gene has CDR1 MDHEN and CDR2 SYDVKM. The CDR3 loop spans 16 amino acids. Germline trimming cut 4 bases from V and 2 bases from J; bases unmatched to any gene: 7. The CDR3 loop is CASSSPASGNTDTQYF. CDR3 coding DNA: TGTGCCAGCAGTTCCCCCGCTAGCGGGAACACAGATACGCAGTATTTT.

In this sample, this clone turned up a few times. The V gene is TRBV13, the J gene TRBJ2-3; possible D gene TRBD2, 5 bases. This CDR3 comprises 12 residues. Trimming stripped 5 bases from V and 7 bases from J, with 10 bases between. In germline, CDR1 is PRHDT, CDR2 FYEKMQ (reference sequence). CDR3 loop: CASSLDYYTQYF. DNA of the CDR3: TGTGCCAGCAGCCTCGACTATTATACGCAGTATTTT.

This clone was counted a few times. CDR3 loop: CAWSVAGYTDTQYF. DNA for the CDR3: TGTGCCTGGAGTGTAGCCGGGTACACAGATACGCAGTATTTT. This sequence joins TRBV30 and TRBJ2-3; unclear D gene. CDR3 length: 14 residues. CDR1 is GTSNPN, CDR2 SVGIG, per germline (reference sequence). Trimming removed 0 bases at V and 2 bases at J, with 9 bases between. Looking up the rest from reference TRBV30 and TRBJ2-3 gives the full variable domain: SQTIHQWPATLVQPVGSPLSLECTVEGTSNPNLYWYRQAAGRGLQLLFYSVGIGQISSEVPQNLSASRPQDRQFILSSKKLLLSDSGFYLCAWSVAGYTDTQYFGPGTRLTVL.

The chain is built from TRBV2 and TRBJ1-5, with D tentatively TRBD1 (5 bases). The CDR3 runs 14 residues. CDR1 and CDR2 from the germline V gene are SNHLY and FYNNEI. The V end was cut by 2 bases, the J end by 9 bases, with 14 bases between. The CDR3 DNA follows: TGTGCCAGCAGTGAACTGGGGGGGTTCAGGCCCCAGCATTTT. Translating it yields CASSELGGFRPQHF. Filled out from reference TRBV2 and TRBJ1-5, the complete variable domain reads EPEVTQTPSHQVTQMGQEVILRCVPISNHLYFYWYRQILGQKVEFLVSFYNNEISEKSEIFDDQFSVERPDGSNFTLKIRSTKLEDSAMYFCASSELGGFRPQHFGDGTRLSIL.

J is TRBJ2-7 and V is TRBV5-6, with D perhaps TRBD1 (6 bases). CDR3 length: 14 amino acids. Per germline, CDR1 SGHDT and CDR2 YYEEEE. The V end lost 6 bases, the J end lost 3 bases, and 16 bases lay between the germline ends. CDR3 coding DNA: TGTGCCAGCAACCCGACAGGTATAAACTACGAGCAGTACTTC. It translates to CASNPTGINYEQYF. Full variable domain (rest looked up from reference TRBV5-6 and TRBJ2-7): DAGVTQSPTHLIKTRGQQVTLRCSPKSGHDTVSWYQQALGQGPQFIFQYYEEEERQRGNFPDRFSGHQFPNYSSELNVNALLLGDSALYLCASNPTGINYEQYFGPGTRLTVT.

The genes are TRBV10-3 and TRBJ2-3, with D perhaps TRBD2 (7 bases). Germline V CDR1 and CDR2: ENHRY, SYGVKD. CDR3 length equals 16 residues. Trimming stripped 5 bases from V and 4 bases from J, with 19 bases between. CDR3 sequence reads: CAISREEGGAADTQYF. In nucleotides, the CDR3 is TGTGCCATCAGTAGAGAAGAGGGGGGGGCCGCAGATACGCAGTATTTT.

The chain has TRBV7-9 and TRBJ2-5, with TRBD2 matching over 8 bases. This CDR3 is built from 16 residues. V lost 7 bases, J lost 5 bases, and 15 bases stayed unmatched. CDR1 is SEHNR, CDR2 FQNEAQ, per germline (reference sequence). CDR3 residues: CASTVITGGGSETQYF. The CDR3 bases are TGTGCCAGCACCGTGATCACGGGGGGGGGCTCCGAGACCCAGTACTTC.

The J gene is TRBJ1-6, the V gene TRBV7-2; the D is unclear. CDR1 is SGHTA and CDR2 is FQGNSA in the germline V gene. The CDR3 is 14 amino acids. The V and J ends lost 4 bases and 15 bases respectively, with 19 bases between them. CDR3: CASSSGPYGIGLHF. CDR3 DNA sequence: TGTGCCAGCAGCTCCGGGCCCTACGGGATCGGCCTCCACTTT.

The J gene is TRBJ2-3, the V gene TRBV9; tentatively, D is TRBD1 or TRBD2 (5 bases each). The V gene lost 3 bases and the J gene lost 2 bases, with 16 bases spanning the gap. The CDR3 extends over 16 amino acids. CDR1 is SGDLS, CDR2 YYNGEE, per germline. Here the CDR3 DNA reads TGTGCCAGCAGCGCGGGACCCCCGGGTTCCACAGATACGCAGTATTTT. It translates to CASSAGPPGSTDTQYF.

In this sample, this clone turned up a few times. The gene calls are TRBV7-3 and TRBJ2-7; D may be TRBD1 (6 bases). The CDR3 extends over 14 amino acids. CDR1 and CDR2 (germline): SGHTA, FQGTGA. The V end lost 5 bases, the J end lost 0 bases, and 11 bases lay between the germline ends. As DNA, the CDR3 is TGTGCCAGCAGCCCAACAGGGAGCTCCTACGAGCAGTACTTC. Protein product: CASSPTGSSYEQYF.

The V and J genes are TRBV4-2 and TRBJ1-5; TRBD1 agrees at 9 bases. The CDR3 is 17 amino acids. Germline V gene sequence: CDR1 LGHNA, CDR2 YNFKEQ. Trimming cost V 0 bases and J 7 bases; bases outside gene matches: 10. CDR3 DNA sequence: TGTGCCAGCAGCCAAGATGTTAGGGGACAGGGATACCAGCCCCAGCATTTT. Its protein is CASSQDVRGQGYQPQHF.

Written as DNA, the CDR3 is TGTGCCAGTAGCCGGGACGGCCGCTCCTACAATGAGCAGTTCTTC. Translation: CASSRDGRSYNEQFF. The rearrangement links TRBV19 to TRBJ2-1; D is tentatively TRBD1 or TRBD2 (5 bases each). There are 15 residues in the CDR3. V lost 6 bases, J lost 0 bases, and 12 bases lay in between. Germline-derived CDR1 and CDR2 are LNHDA and SQIVND (reference sequence).

The J gene is TRBJ1-1, the V gene TRBV6-5; the match to TRBD1 covers 9 bases. This CDR3 region has 12 residues. Trimming took 2 bases from V and 11 from J; bases not matched to a gene: 3. Germline CDR1 is MNHEY and CDR2 is SVGAGI. The CDR3 coding sequence is TGTGCCAGCAGTTACGGACAGGGGTTCGCTTTCTTT. Translation gives CASSYGQGFAFF.

This clone occurred once. The V and J genes are TRBV5-8 and TRBJ2-7; 7 nucleotides match TRBD2. Germline assignment: CDR1 SGHTS and CDR2 YDEGEE. The CDR3 sequence is 14 residues long. V lost 0 bases and J lost 3; bases outside the gene matches: 3. CDR3 residues: CASSLGGGIYEQYF. For the CDR3, the DNA is TGTGCCAGCAGCTTGGGGGGGGGAATCTACGAGCAGTACTTC.

The chain is built from TRBV9 and TRBJ2-3; 7 bases agree with TRBD1. J lost 1 base, V lost 4 bases, and 9 bases had no gene match. Germline V gene lookup returns CDR1 SGDLS and CDR2 YYNGEE. The CDR3 runs to 16 residues. The CDR3 loop reads CASSPQRGQGTDTQYF. The CDR3, as DNA: TGTGCCAGCAGCCCCCAAAGGGGGCAGGGCACAGATACGCAGTATTTT.